This T cell receptor (beta chain) was identified during a study of shared clonotypes between healthy human individuals. On the study more broadly: CD4 naive and CD4 memory each took three plates per donor, while CD8 naive took two and CD8 memory one. Study-level points and caveats: Shared across a few donors were around 5% of the naive CD4 clonotypes.

The method was immunoSEQ multiplex PCR; TCRdb's version includes in-frame clones alone and lacks a portion of them. The data contain roughly 2,500,000 clones, roughly 93% of them singletons. Trimming cost V 3 bases and J 0 bases, with 8 bases left between them. The CDR3 runs 14 residues. Germline values: CDR1 MDHEN, CDR2 SYDVKM. As for this clone: Antigen unknown.

The clonotype was recovered from a man between 18 and 29 years old in good health. Some clones in this sample may be carry-over from other donors' samples. The rearrangement uses TRBV28 and TRBJ2-5, with a weak D call TRBD2 (5 bases). The sample consisted of naive CD4+ T cells from PBMCs. Sample subset: CD45RA+ positively selected. CDR3 sequence: CASSFPGDQETQYF. The DNA for the CDR3 is TGTGCCAGCAGTTTTCCCGGGGACCAAGAGACCCAGTACTTC.